Following are 18 T cell receptor beta chains from one sample sequenced in a study of blood T cell repertoires in COVID-19. The assay was immunoSEQ multiplex PCR, and TCRdb's table has in-frame clones only and misses some. This sample has some 70,000 clones; just over 85% occur once, and the top ten carry less than 9%. Material for sequencing was peripheral blood. Every receptor here comes from a young man with acute or convalescent COVID-19.

This clone was found once. The rearrangement links TRBV7-8 to TRBJ2-5; D is uncertain. CDR1 is SGHVS and CDR2 is FQNEAQ in the germline V gene. The CDR3 length is 12 residues. V lost 5 bases and J 4 bases, leaving 8 bases between the germline ends. The CDR3 nucleotides are TGTGCCAGCAGCCCCTACCCAGAGACCCAGTACTTC. This encodes CASSPYPETQYF. The variable domain in full, completed from reference TRBV7-8 and TRBJ2-5, reads GAGVSQSPRYKVAKRGQDVALRCDPISGHVSLFWYQQALGQGPEFLTYFQNEAQLDKSGLPSDRFFAERPEGSVSTLKIQRTQQEDSAVYLCASSPYPETQYFGPGTRLLVL.

The chain joins TRBV30 to TRBJ1-2; D is unresolved. V was pared by 7 bases and J by 8 bases, with 26 bases between. The CDR3 totals 15 residues. Per the germline V gene, CDR1 is GTSNPN and CDR2 is SVGIG (reference sequence). The CDR3 spells CASNSLVRQRSGYTF. The CDR3 DNA reads TGTGCCTCCAACTCCCTAGTAAGGCAGAGGTCGGGCTACACCTTC. The variable domain in full, with the rest retrieved from reference TRBV30 and TRBJ1-2, is SQTIHQWPATLVQPVGSPLSLECTVEGTSNPNLYWYRQAAGRGLQLLFYSVGIGQISSEVPQNLSASRPQDRQFILSSKKLLLSDSGFYLCASNSLVRQRSGYTFGSGTRLTVV.

The chain has TRBV4-1 and TRBJ2-2; unclear D gene. With 3 bases removed from V and 7 bases from J, the gap between germline ends came to 6 bases. This CDR3 has 12 residues. Per germline, CDR1 MGHRA and CDR2 YSYEKL. For the CDR3, the DNA is TGCGCCAGCAGCCATCGAGTCGGGGAGCTGTTTTTT. Its translation is CASSHRVGELFF.

The V and J genes are TRBV9 and TRBJ2-2, with D possibly matching TRBD2 (6 bases). Trimming cost V 6 bases and J 1 base, with 10 bases left between them. The CDR3 runs to 14 residues. The germline V gene encodes CDR1 SGDLS and CDR2 YYNGEE. The CDR3 coding sequence is TGTGCCAGCAACGGGGGATTGAACACCGGGGAGCTGTTTTTT. Amino acid sequence: CASNGGLNTGELFF.

This clone has only a few counts. This chain links TRBV7-9 with TRBJ1-1; D gene unclear. The CDR3 has 11 residues. V was pared by 5 bases and J by 7 bases, with 8 bases between. The germline gives CDR1 SEHNR, CDR2 FQNEAQ (reference sequence). CDR3 sequence: CASSPGGEAFF. Here the CDR3 DNA reads TGTGCCAGCAGCCCCGGTGGTGAAGCTTTCTTT.

The J gene is TRBJ1-2, the V gene TRBV4-1; D not resolved. V dropped 4 bases and J dropped 6 bases, with 18 bases sitting between them. CDR1 and CDR2 (germline): MGHRA, YSYEKL. The CDR3 is 15 residues long. CDR3 sequence (DNA): TGCGCCAGCAGCCCCCACCCGACTATAGTCGATGGCTACACCTTC. Protein: CASSPHPTIVDGYTF.

The chain is built from TRBV5-1 and TRBJ2-7; 15 positions agree with TRBD2. Germline V gives CDR1 SGHRS, CDR2 YFSETQ. V shed 0 bases and J 6 bases; nucleotides not matched to a gene: 4. The CDR3 is made up of 16 amino acids. CDR3: CASSLAPGLAGGEQYF. The CDR3 bases are TGCGCCAGCAGCTTGGCCCCGGGACTAGCGGGAGGCGAGCAGTACTTC. The variable domain in full, with the rest retrieved from reference TRBV5-1 and TRBJ2-7, is KAGVTQTPRYLIKTRGQQVTLSCSPISGHRSVSWYQQTPGQGLQFLFEYFSETQRNKGNFPGRFSGRQFSNSRSEMNVSTLELGDSALYLCASSLAPGLAGGEQYFGPGTRLTVT.

The table lists this clone with a count of one. V and J are TRBV18 and TRBJ2-1, with D possibly matching TRBD2 (6 bases). The CDR3 is 16 amino acids. The V and J ends lost 1 base and 8 bases respectively, with 18 bases between them. Germline loops: CDR1 KGHSH, CDR2 LQKENI. CDR3 in DNA: TGTGCCAGCTCACCACAGTTGGCGGGATCGACGCATGAGCAGTTCTTC. Its protein product is CASSPQLAGSTHEQFF.

The chain is built from TRBV5-7 and TRBJ1-2; a weak D match, TRBD1 (6 bases). TRBV5-7 is an open reading frame whose function is uncertain. Trimming cost V 5 bases and J 4 bases, with 24 bases left between them. This CDR3 comprises 17 residues. The CDR3: CASREEGPQGPFYGYTF. For the CDR3, the DNA is TGTGCCAGCAGAGAAGAGGGTCCGCAGGGGCCCTTCTATGGCTACACCTTC.

This clone was counted once. The chain employs TRBV4-1 and TRBJ2-2; weak D call: TRBD1 (5 bases). The CDR3 consists of 16 residues. Deletions cut 2 bases from V and 4 bases from J, with 14 bases between. CDR1 and CDR2 (germline): MGHRA, YSYEKL. CDR3 protein: CASSQSAGQTTGELFF. As DNA, the CDR3 is TGCGCCAGCAGCCAAAGCGCCGGACAAACCACCGGGGAGCTGTTTTTT.

This clone was counted once. This sequence joins TRBV27 and TRBJ2-7, with a weak D call TRBD1 (6 bases). This CDR3 spans 13 amino acids. V was trimmed by 6 bases and J by 2 bases, leaving 11 bases between them. Germline CDR1 is MNHEY and CDR2 is SMNVEV (reference sequence). The chain's CDR3 is CASSRDTTYEQYF. The CDR3 bases are TGTGCCAGCAGCCGGGACACTACCTACGAGCAGTACTTC.

The rearrangement joins TRBV28 to TRBJ1-1; D call uncertain. CDR3 length equals 14 residues. The V end lost 7 bases, the J end lost 9 bases, and 21 bases lay between the germline ends. Germline CDR1 and CDR2: MDHEN and SYDVKM. The CDR3 sequence is CASKQWANPDKAFF. DNA of the CDR3: TGTGCCAGCAAGCAATGGGCGAACCCAGACAAAGCTTTCTTT.

The gene calls are TRBV15 and TRBJ2-1; TRBD2 agrees at 13 bases. This CDR3 has 14 amino acids. The V and J ends lost 8 bases and 7 bases, in that order; junction bases with no gene match: 5. Germline V gives CDR1 LNHNV, CDR2 YYDKDF (reference sequence). For the CDR3, the DNA is TGTGCCACCGGGGGACTAGCGGGAAAGAATGAGCAGTTCTTC. Amino acid sequence: CATGGLAGKNEQFF.

The table lists this clone with a count of one. This rearrangement joins TRBV6-6 to TRBJ1-1, with 12 nucleotides matching TRBD1. The V segment lost 5 bases and the J segment 11 bases; nucleotides outside the gene matches: 9. This CDR3 has 14 amino acids. Germline V gene data show CDR1 as MNHNY and CDR2 as SVGAGI (reference sequence). As DNA, the CDR3 is TGTGCCAGCAGTCTCCGGGACAGGGGGCATAGGGCTTTCTTT. As protein: CASSLRDRGHRAFF.

This chain joins TRBV30 and TRBJ1-3; perhaps TRBD1 as D (5 bases). The CDR3 consists of 14 residues. CDR1 is GTSNPN and CDR2 is SVGIG in the germline V gene (reference sequence). Trimming cost V 0 bases and J 3 bases, with 9 bases left between them. The CDR3 DNA is TGTGCCTGGAGTGTACCCACAGGTGGAAACACCATATATTTT. It translates to CAWSVPTGGNTIYF.

The V gene is TRBV5-1, the J gene TRBJ1-6; D is perhaps TRBD1 (5 bases). Trimming removed 4 bases from V and 8 bases from J, with 13 bases in between. The CDR3 spans 14 residues. Looked up from germline, CDR1 is SGHRS and CDR2 is YFSETQ. The CDR3 sequence: CASSLGASDSPLHF. CDR3 DNA: TGCGCCAGCAGCCTAGGGGCTAGCGATTCACCCCTCCACTTT.

The gene calls are TRBV28 and TRBJ2-1; 12 nucleotides line up with TRBD1. CDR1 is MDHEN and CDR2 is SYDVKM in the germline V gene. The trim removed 5 bases at V and 7 bases at J, leaving 3 bases unmatched. The CDR3 is 14 residues long. CDR3 sequence: CASSRDRGQNEQFF. In DNA, the CDR3 is TGTGCCAGCAGTAGGGACAGGGGGCAGAATGAGCAGTTCTTC.

This chain uses TRBV24-1 with TRBJ2-2, with TRBD1 matching over 8 bases. The V and J ends lost 9 bases and 3 bases, in that order; junction bases with no gene match: 5. The CDR3 is 14 amino acids. CDR1 is KGHDR, CDR2 SFDVKD, per germline. CDR3: CATQGAPDTGELFF. In nucleotides, the CDR3 is TGTGCCACCCAGGGGGCGCCGGACACCGGGGAGCTGTTTTTT.